These 24 T cell receptor beta chains came from one sample sequenced in a study of breast tumors, draining lymph nodes, adjacent tissues. TCRdb itself ran the multiplex PCR reads through MiXCR, one entry per CDR3 protein. The sample holds tens of thousands of distinct CDR3 sequences, roughly 20% seen once. Axillary draining lymph nodes of breast cancer patients supplied the node samples. Specimen: axillary lymph node tissue. The source of these receptors is a female donor with breast cancer. Some clones in this sample may be carry-over from other donors' samples.

This clonotype was seen repeatedly, ten times or more. This chain uses TRBV5-8 with TRBJ2-4; 11 nucleotides align to TRBD2. CDR1 is SGHTS, CDR2 YDEGEE, per germline. After removal of 0 bases from V and 8 bases from J, the junction contained 4 bases not matched to a gene. The CDR3 covers 15 residues. The DNA for the CDR3 is TGTGCCAGCAGCTTGGGGACTAGCGGGTTGGACATTCAGTACTTC. This encodes CASSLGTSGLDIQYF.

The sample holds many counts of this clonotype. The chain carries TRBV5-8 and TRBJ1-2; a weak D match, TRBD1 (6 bases). The V end was cut by 1 base, the J end by 4 bases, with 14 bases between. Germline V gene lookup returns CDR1 SGHTS and CDR2 YDEGEE. This CDR3 is built from 15 residues. The CDR3 region has the DNA TGTGCCAGCAGCTTGAGGGGGGGGCGGACCTATGGCTACACCTTC. Amino acid sequence: CASSLRGGRTYGYTF.

This clonotype was observed a few times. This chain links TRBV30 with TRBJ2-5, with 8 nucleotides matching TRBD2. V was pared by 0 bases and J by 5 bases, with 8 bases of the junction left unmatched. CDR3 length: 15 amino acids. Germline CDR1 and CDR2: GTSNPN and SVGIG (reference sequence). Written as DNA, the CDR3 is TGTGCCTGGAGTGTACCTCGGGAGGGCCGGGAGACCCAGTACTTC. As protein: CAWSVPREGRETQYF.

The sample holds a few counts of this clonotype. This chain connects TRBV19 to TRBJ2-7; either TRBD1 or TRBD2 may supply D (5 bases each). This CDR3 has 14 residues. V was shortened by 5 bases and J by 6 bases, with 17 bases between the two germline ends. Per the germline V gene, CDR1 is LNHDA and CDR2 is SQIVND (reference sequence). CDR3 coding DNA: TGTGCCAGTAGTCCGGGACCCCGGGAAAGCGAGCAGTACTTC. Encoded protein: CASSPGPRESEQYF.

This clonotype was seen a single time. A clone one base away is much larger, so this may be a read error. This chain links TRBV19 with TRBJ2-1, with 13 bases lining up with TRBD2. The germline gives CDR1 LNHDA, CDR2 SQIVND (reference sequence). This CDR3 is 14 amino acids long. The CDR3 nucleotides are TGTGCCAGTAGGGGACTAGCGGGATTCTATGAGCGGTTCTTC. The encoded protein is CASRGLAGFYERFF.

This clonotype occurred many times. V usage is TRBV11-2 and J usage is TRBJ2-7; 7 nucleotides agree with TRBD1. From germline, CDR1 is SGHAT and CDR2 FQNNGV. V lost 5 bases and J lost 1; bases outside the gene matches: 8. This CDR3 is built from 15 residues. This CDR3 is CASSPGAGGSYEQYF. CDR3 nucleotides: TGTGCCAGCAGCCCTGGGGCAGGGGGTTCCTACGAGCAGTACTTC.

In its sample, this clonotype was seen many times. The chain recombines TRBV7-8 with TRBJ2-5; D gene uncertain. V shed 4 bases and J shed 0 bases, with 15 bases lying between them. CDR1 and CDR2 from the germline V gene are SGHVS and FQNEAQ. The CDR3 extends over 16 amino acids. The CDR3 loop is CASSSPTNYHQETQYF. The CDR3, as DNA: TGTGCCAGCAGCTCCCCGACCAATTACCACCAAGAGACCCAGTACTTC.

A note on this clonotype: This could be a read error, since a much larger clone is one nucleotide away. The chain uses TRBV19 and TRBJ2-1; D might be TRBD2 (6 bases). This CDR3 is 18 amino acids long. Per the germline V gene, CDR1 is LNHDA and CDR2 is SQIVND (reference sequence). With 0 bases removed from V and 9 bases from J, the gap between germline ends came to 24 bases. The CDR3, as DNA: TGTGCCAGTAGTATAGAGGGCTGGGGGGTCACGGGGGTAAGTGAGCAGTTCTTC. Translation gives CASSIEGWGVTGVSEQFF.

The chain recombines TRBV6-1 with TRBJ2-5; weak D call: TRBD1 (5 bases). CDR1 is MNHNS and CDR2 is SASEGT in the germline V gene. The CDR3 has 13 residues. The ends were cut back, 6 bases at V and 3 bases at J, with 11 bases in the middle. The CDR3 DNA reads as TGTGCCAGCAGGGGGCATCGCAAAGAGACCCAGTACTTC. Amino acids: CASRGHRKETQYF.

This clonotype was counted at least ten times. In DNA, the CDR3 is TGTGCCAGTAGTATCGCTAGCGGGAGCTACGAGCAGTACTTC. Protein: CASSIASGSYEQYF. The chain recombines TRBV19 with TRBJ2-7; 10 bases fit TRBD2. This CDR3 region has 14 residues. V trimming: 3 bases; J trimming: 3 bases; junction bases outside the gene matches: 2. Per the germline V gene, CDR1 is LNHDA and CDR2 is SQIVND (reference sequence).

Of note for this clonotype: This sequence may be a read error, since a much larger clone differs from it by one base. The chain couples TRBV12-5 to TRBJ1-5; D not resolved. CDR1 and CDR2 from the germline V gene are LGHNT and FRNRAP. The CDR3 has 12 residues. Trimming stripped 6 bases from V and 3 bases from J, with 6 bases between. The CDR3 loop reads CASGRLNQPQHF. The CDR3 DNA sequence: TGTGCTAGTGGACGTCTCAATCAGCCCCAGCATTTT.

Turning to this clonotype: The junction departs from the called germline gene at one end, perhaps through a read error. This chain links TRBV5-8 with TRBJ2-6; 7 bases fit TRBD1. Germline values: CDR1 SGHTS, CDR2 YDEGEE. The CDR3 contains 13 residues. CDR3 coding DNA: TGTGCCAGCAGCTTCAAGGGGGCCAACGTCCTGACCTTC. Translated, it gives CASSFKGANVLTF.

This clonotype has ten or more counts. This chain joins TRBV20-1 and TRBJ1-4; D is unresolved. The CDR3 totals 12 residues. CDR1 and CDR2 (germline): DFQATT, SNEGSKA (reference sequence). The ends were cut back, 5 bases at V and 3 bases at J, with 7 bases in the middle. CDR3 coding DNA: TGCAGTGCTTCGGACTCTAATGAAAAACTGTTTTTT. Its protein is CSASDSNEKLFF.

This clonotype was seen at least ten times. V and J are TRBV19 and TRBJ2-1; D may correspond to TRBD1 or TRBD2 (6 bases each). Trimming stripped 1 base from V and 4 bases from J, with 11 bases between. Germline V gene data show CDR1 as LNHDA and CDR2 as SQIVND (reference sequence). The CDR3 is 15 residues long. The CDR3 bases are TGTGCCAGTAGTATAGGACTAGGGGGGTACAATGAGCAGTTCTTC. This encodes CASSIGLGGYNEQFF.

Many counts were recorded for this clonotype. The CDR3 nucleotides are TGTGCCAGCAGGGGGGGGGCTAGTGGGACCCAGTACTTC. Its translation: CASRGGASGTQYF. The rearrangement joins TRBV6-1 to TRBJ2-5; D may be TRBD2 (7 bases). The V gene lost 6 bases and the J gene lost 7 bases, with 15 bases spanning the gap. Germline V gene sequence: CDR1 MNHNS, CDR2 SASEGT. The length of the CDR3 is 13 residues.

This clonotype appeared many times. The V and J genes are TRBV20-1 and TRBJ2-3, with D unresolved. CDR1 is DFQATT, CDR2 SNEGSKA, per germline (reference sequence). The CDR3 contains 11 residues. Deletions cut 7 bases from V and 4 bases from J, with 9 bases between. The CDR3 region is CSVPLPDTQYF. The CDR3 coding sequence is TGCAGTGTCCCACTCCCAGATACGCAGTATTTT.

This clonotype occurred many times. This sequence joins TRBV29-1 and TRBJ1-2; D is ambiguous. Germline CDR1 reads SQVTM; CDR2 reads ANQGSEA. Trimming pared 6 bases from V and 6 bases from J, leaving 8 bases between. The CDR3 runs 10 residues. This CDR3 is CSVWTDGYTF. The CDR3 coding sequence is TGCAGCGTATGGACTGATGGCTACACCTTC.

This clonotype has a count of ten or more. The chain combines TRBV5-1 with TRBJ2-3; TRBD1 or TRBD2 may be the D gene (5 bases each). Germline CDR1 SGHRS, CDR2 YFSETQ. The length of the CDR3 is 14 residues. V shed 4 bases and J shed 0 bases, with 9 bases lying between them. CDR3 protein: CASSRDHSTDTQYF. CDR3 bases: TGCGCCAGCAGCCGGGACCACAGCACAGATACGCAGTATTTT.

This clonotype was counted many times. The chain employs TRBV2 and TRBJ2-2; 10 nucleotides line up with TRBD1. The J segment lost 5 bases and the V segment lost 6 bases, leaving 6 bases of the junction unmatched. This CDR3 spans 15 amino acids. CDR1 and CDR2 from the germline V gene are SNHLY and FYNNEI. As DNA, the CDR3 is TGTGCCAGCAGCGTTGGACAGGGGGGGACCGGGGAGCTGTTTTTT. Its protein is CASSVGQGGTGELFF.

This clonotype was seen at least ten times. This chain uses TRBV6-6 with TRBJ2-2; the D gene is possibly TRBD2 (6 bases). The CDR3 runs to 17 residues. The V and J ends lost 9 bases and 1 base respectively, with 21 bases between them. The germline V gene has CDR1 MNHNY and CDR2 SVGAGI (reference sequence). CDR3 residues: CASSMGSTSLNTGELFF. In DNA form, the CDR3 reads TGTGCCAGTAGTATGGGCAGTACTAGCTTGAACACCGGGGAGCTGTTTTTT.

This clonotype was observed a few times. The chain recombines TRBV28 with TRBJ2-7, with a tentative D call TRBD1 (5 bases). CDR3 length equals 13 residues. Trimming stripped 8 bases from V and 1 base from J, with 12 bases between. Per germline, CDR1 MDHEN and CDR2 SYDVKM. The CDR3 sequence: CASHTRDSYEQYF. The CDR3 DNA sequence: TGTGCCAGCCACACCAGGGATTCCTACGAGCAGTACTTC.

This clonotype has at least ten counts. The chain combines TRBV2 with TRBJ1-2; 7 bases are shared with TRBD1. The CDR3 contains 15 residues. Germline lookup yields CDR1 SNHLY and CDR2 FYNNEI. Losses at the gene ends were 2 bases for V and 5 bases for J; bases not matched to a gene: 8. CDR3 region: CASSESRGTRYGYTF. DNA of the CDR3: TGTGCCAGCAGTGAAAGCAGGGGGACAAGATATGGCTACACCTTC.

The table lists this clonotype with many counts. The chain is built from TRBV7-2 and TRBJ2-5, with D maybe TRBD2 (7 bases). Germline loops: CDR1 SGHTA, CDR2 FQGNSA. This CDR3 region has 14 residues. V dropped 4 bases and J dropped 3 bases, with 12 bases sitting between them. The CDR3 sequence: CASSYQGGEETQYF. As DNA, the CDR3 is TGTGCCAGCAGCTACCAAGGGGGGGAAGAGACCCAGTACTTC.

This clonotype has a count of ten or more. The rearrangement joins TRBV3-1 to TRBJ2-2; D remains unclear. Germline V gives CDR1 LGHDT, CDR2 YNNKEL (reference sequence). The V end lost 4 bases, the J end lost 0 bases, and 6 bases lay between the germline ends. The CDR3 runs 14 residues. This chain's CDR3 is CASSRIANTGELFF. Written as DNA, the CDR3 is TGTGCCAGCAGCCGTATCGCGAACACCGGGGAGCTGTTTTTT.